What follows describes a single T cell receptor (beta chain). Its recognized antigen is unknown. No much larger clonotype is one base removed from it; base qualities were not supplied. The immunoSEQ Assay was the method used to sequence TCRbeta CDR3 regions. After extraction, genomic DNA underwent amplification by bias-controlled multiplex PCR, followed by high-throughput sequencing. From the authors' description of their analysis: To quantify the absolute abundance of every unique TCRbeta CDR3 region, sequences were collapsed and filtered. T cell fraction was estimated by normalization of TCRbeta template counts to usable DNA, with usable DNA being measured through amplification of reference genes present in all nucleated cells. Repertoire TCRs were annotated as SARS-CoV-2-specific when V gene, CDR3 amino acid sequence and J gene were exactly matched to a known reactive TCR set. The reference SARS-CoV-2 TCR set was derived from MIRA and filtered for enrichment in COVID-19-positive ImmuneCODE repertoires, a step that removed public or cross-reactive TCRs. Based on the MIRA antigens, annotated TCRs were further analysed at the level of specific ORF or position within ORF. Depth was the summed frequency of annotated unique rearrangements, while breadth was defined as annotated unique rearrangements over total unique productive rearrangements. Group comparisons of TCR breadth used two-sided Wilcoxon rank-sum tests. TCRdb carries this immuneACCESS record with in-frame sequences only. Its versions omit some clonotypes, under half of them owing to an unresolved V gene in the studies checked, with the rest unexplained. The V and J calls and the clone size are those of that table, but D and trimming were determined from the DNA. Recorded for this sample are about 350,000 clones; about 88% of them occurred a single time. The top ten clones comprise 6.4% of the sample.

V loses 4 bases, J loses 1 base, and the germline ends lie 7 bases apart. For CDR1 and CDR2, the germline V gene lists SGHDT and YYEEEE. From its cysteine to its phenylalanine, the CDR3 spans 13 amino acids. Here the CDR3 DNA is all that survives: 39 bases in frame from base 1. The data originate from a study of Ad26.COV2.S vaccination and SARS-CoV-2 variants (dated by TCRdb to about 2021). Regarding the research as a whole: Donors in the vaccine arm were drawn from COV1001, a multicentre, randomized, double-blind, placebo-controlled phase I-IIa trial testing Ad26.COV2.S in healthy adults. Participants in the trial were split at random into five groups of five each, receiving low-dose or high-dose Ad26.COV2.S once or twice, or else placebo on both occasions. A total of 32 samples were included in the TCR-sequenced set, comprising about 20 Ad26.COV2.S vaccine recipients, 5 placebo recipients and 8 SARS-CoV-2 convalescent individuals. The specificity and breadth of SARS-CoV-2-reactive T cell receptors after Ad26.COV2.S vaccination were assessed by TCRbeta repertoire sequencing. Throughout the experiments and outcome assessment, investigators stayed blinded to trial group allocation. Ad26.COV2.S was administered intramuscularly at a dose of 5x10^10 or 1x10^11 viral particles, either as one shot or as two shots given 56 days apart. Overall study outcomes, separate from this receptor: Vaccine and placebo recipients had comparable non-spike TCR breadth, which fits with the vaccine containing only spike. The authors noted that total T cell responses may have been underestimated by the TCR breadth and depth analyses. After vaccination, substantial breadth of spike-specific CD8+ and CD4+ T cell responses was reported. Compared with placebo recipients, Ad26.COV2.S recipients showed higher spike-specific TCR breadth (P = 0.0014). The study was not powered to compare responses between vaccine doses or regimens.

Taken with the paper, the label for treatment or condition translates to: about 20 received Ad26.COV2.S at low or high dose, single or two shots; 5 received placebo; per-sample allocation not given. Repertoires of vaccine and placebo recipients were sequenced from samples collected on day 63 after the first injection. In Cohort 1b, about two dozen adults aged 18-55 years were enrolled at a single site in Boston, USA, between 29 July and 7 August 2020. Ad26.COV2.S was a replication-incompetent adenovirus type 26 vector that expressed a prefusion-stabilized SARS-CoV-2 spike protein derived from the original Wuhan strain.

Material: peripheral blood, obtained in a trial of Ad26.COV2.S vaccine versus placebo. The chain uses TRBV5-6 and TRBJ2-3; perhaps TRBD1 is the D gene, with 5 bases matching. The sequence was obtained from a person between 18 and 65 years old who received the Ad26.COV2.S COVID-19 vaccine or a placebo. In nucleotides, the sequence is TGTGCCAGCAGCATCAGGGGCACAGATACGCAGTATTTT. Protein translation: CASSIRGTDTQYF.